The clone carrying this T cell receptor beta chain was recorded only once. The record originates from a study of T cell changes during pregnancy in multiple sclerosis. V was clipped by 6 bases and J by 3 bases, with 5 bases between them. The germline V gene encodes CDR1 LNHNV and CDR2 YYDKDF (reference sequence). The CDR3 is 12 amino acids. Libraries were prepared by immunoSEQ multiplex PCR; TCRdb keeps only in-frame clonotypes and omits some of them. In the table there are under 75,000 clones, approximately 93% of which are singletons. The sequence was collected from a female donor with multiple sclerosis, enrolled in a pregnancy study. The chain uses TRBV15 and TRBJ2-2; D is ambiguous. The sequences come from CD8+ T cells from peripheral blood mononuclear cells, collected in the second trimester of pregnancy. CDR3: CATSSYTGELFF. In DNA form, the CDR3 reads TGTGCCACCAGTTCATACACCGGGGAGCTGTTTTTT.